This T cell receptor (beta chain) was sequenced for a study of vaccination effects on CD4 cells after COVID-19. Study in general: Of the BNT162b2 and mRNA-1273 vaccines, participants received two doses of one or the other. Points from the study as a whole: Few convalescent patients were included, and no early post-infection timepoints were sampled.

CDR3 length: 13 residues. V dropped 1 base and J dropped 2 bases, with 8 bases sitting between them. Germline V gives CDR1 SQVTM, CDR2 ANQGSEA. Antigen-specific CD4+ T cells expanded by the ViraFEST assay with viral peptide pools were then sequenced. Subsequent to less than twelve days of culture, CD4+ T cells were isolated. Nucleocapsid antibody tests were negative, and the vaccine recipients had no prior SARS-CoV-2 infection. IL-2 medium was substituted for half the medium on days 3 and 7. Comment on this clone: Its specificity is unknown.

Only in-frame clones appear in the TCRdb table, and some are missing; sequencing was by immunoSEQ multiplex PCR. The sample contains approximately 30,000 clones, about 63% of which appear only once. Sequenced here: CD4+ T cells from PBMCs cultured with HCoV-229E spike peptides, sampled before COVID-19 vaccination. The receptor's source is a human donor who received a COVID-19 vaccine. V gene TRBV29-1 combines with J gene TRBJ2-5; D is uncertain. The CDR3 DNA is TGCAGCGTTGAAGGTCAACTACAAGAGACCCAGTACTTC. Amino acids: CSVEGQLQETQYF.